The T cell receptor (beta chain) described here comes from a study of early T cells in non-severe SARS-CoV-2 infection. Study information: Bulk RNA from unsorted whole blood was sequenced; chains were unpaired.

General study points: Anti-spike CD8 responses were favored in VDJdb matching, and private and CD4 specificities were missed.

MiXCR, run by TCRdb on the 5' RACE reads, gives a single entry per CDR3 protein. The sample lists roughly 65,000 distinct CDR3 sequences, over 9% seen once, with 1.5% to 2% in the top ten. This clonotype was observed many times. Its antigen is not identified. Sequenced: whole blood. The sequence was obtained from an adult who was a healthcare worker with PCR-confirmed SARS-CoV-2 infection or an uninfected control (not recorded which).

The CDR3: CASSSTNGLAGGTQYF. CDR3 in DNA: TGTGCCAGCAGTTCGACCAACGGACTAGCGGGAGGGACCCAGTACTTC. This chain uses TRBV6-2 or TRBV6-3 with TRBJ2-5, with 14 bases fitting TRBD2. This CDR3 has 16 amino acids. Germline CDR1 reads MNHEY; CDR2 reads SVGEGT. Trimming removed 4 bases from V and 7 bases from J; junction bases left unmatched: 8.